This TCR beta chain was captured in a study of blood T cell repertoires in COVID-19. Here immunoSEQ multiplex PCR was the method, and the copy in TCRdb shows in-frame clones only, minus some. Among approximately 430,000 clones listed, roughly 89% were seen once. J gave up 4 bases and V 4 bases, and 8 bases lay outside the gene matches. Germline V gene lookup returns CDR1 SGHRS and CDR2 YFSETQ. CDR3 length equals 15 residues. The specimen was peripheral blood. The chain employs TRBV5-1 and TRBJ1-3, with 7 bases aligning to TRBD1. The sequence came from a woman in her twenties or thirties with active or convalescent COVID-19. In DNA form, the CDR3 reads TGCGCCAGCAGCCCAGCTGGGACAGTCGGAAACACCATATATTTT. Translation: CASSPAGTVGNTIYF.